This TCR beta chain was documented in a study of cytomegalovirus exposure and HLA in healthy donors. CDR3 size: 18 residues. Trimming took off 0 bases at V and 7 bases at J, with 25 bases between the two ends. The germline V gene has CDR1 LGHNA and CDR2 YSLEER. PCR used 60 Vbeta primers and 13 Jbeta primers. TCRdb's table, derived via immunoSEQ multiplex PCR, lists solely in-frame clones and lacks some. The profile shows roughly 130,000 clones, over 75% of them singletons. The sample was PBMCs. The clonotype was recovered from a man aged 25-45 years in good health and CMV-seronegative. The J gene is TRBJ2-7, the V gene TRBV4-3; TRBD1 might be the D (6 bases). The CDR3 bases are TGCGCCAGCAGCCAAGATTCCTTGGCGGGTGCCGATAGGGGGGAGCAGTACTTC. It encodes CASSQDSLAGADRGEQYF.